These 29 T cell receptor beta chains came from one sample sequenced in a study of blood T cell repertoires in COVID-19 (dated by TCRdb to 2018 to 2021). Receptors were amplified or captured by the immunoSEQ multiplex PCR assay. TCRdb retrieved this table from immuneACCESS and kept in-frame rearrangements only. Not all clones are present; in checked studies, unresolved V genes account for under half, and no reason is known for the remainder. The sample includes some 240,000 clones, with 88% observed a single time. Clones ranked in the top ten supply about a tenth of the sample. The sequencing input was peripheral blood. The receptors were sampled from a woman in her 70s with COVID-19, enrolled during active disease.

The chain has TRBV24-1 and TRBJ2-1, with D possibly matching TRBD2 (5 bases). V lost 4 bases and J 8 bases, leaving 17 bases between the germline ends. CDR1 and CDR2 from the germline V gene are KGHDR and SFDVKD. The CDR3 length is 15 residues. The CDR3 reads CATSDTRALFDEQFF. In DNA, the CDR3 is TGTGCCACCAGTGACACTAGGGCCCTTTTTGATGAGCAGTTCTTC.

V gene TRBV5-1 combines with J gene TRBJ1-6, with D possibly TRBD1 on 6 matching bases. Germline CDR1 is SGHRS and CDR2 is YFSETQ. V was trimmed by 3 bases and J by 8 bases, leaving 15 bases between them. This CDR3 comprises 15 residues. The DNA of the CDR3 is TGCGCCAGCAGCTCCCAACAGGGTTCTGATTCACCCCTCCACTTT. Protein: CASSSQQGSDSPLHF.

The J gene is TRBJ2-5, the V gene TRBV5-8, with D possibly TRBD2 on 5 matching bases. The CDR3 contains 15 residues. Trimming stripped 3 bases from V and 2 bases from J, with 14 bases between. Per germline, CDR1 SGHTS and CDR2 YDEGEE. CDR3 amino acids: CASSSLGSGQETQYF. The DNA for the CDR3 is TGTGCCAGCAGCTCCCTGGGGAGCGGACAAGAGACCCAGTACTTC. The full variable domain, in which reference TRBV5-8 and TRBJ2-5 provide the parts outside the CDR3, is EAGVTQSPTHLIKTRGQQATLRCSPISGHTSVYWYQQALGLGLQFLLWYDEGEERNRGNFPPRFSGRQFPNYSSELNVNALELEDSALYLCASSSLGSGQETQYFGPGTRLLVL.

The CDR3 spells CASSRTGGGYTF. The CDR3 region has the DNA TGTGCCAGCAGCCGGACAGGGGGAGGCTACACCTTC. The chain links TRBV7-2 to TRBJ1-2; TRBD1 matches 10 bases. The CDR3 extends over 12 amino acids. Germline CDR1 SGHTA, CDR2 FQGNSA. Trimming cost V 5 bases and J 8 bases; bases outside gene matches: 2.

This chain links TRBV12-5 with TRBJ2-1, with a possible D match to TRBD2 (5 bases). This CDR3 spans 13 amino acids. The V end was cut by 8 bases, the J end by 3 bases, with 11 bases between. Germline V gene sequence: CDR1 LGHNT, CDR2 FRNRAP. The DNA for the CDR3 is TGTGCTAGTTCGGCGGGCTTCTACAATGAGCAGTTCTTC. Its translation is CASSAGFYNEQFF.

The rearrangement uses TRBV2 and TRBJ2-1, with 9 bases that match TRBD2. From germline, CDR1 is SNHLY and CDR2 FYNNEI. The CDR3 is 16 amino acids. V shed 4 bases and J 3 bases; nucleotides not matched to a gene: 7. CDR3 in amino acids: CASSAGLAGNYNEQFF. CDR3 DNA: TGTGCCAGCAGTGCCGGGCTAGCGGGGAACTACAATGAGCAGTTCTTC. The complete variable domain, with remaining parts taken from reference TRBV2 and TRBJ2-1, reads EPEVTQTPSHQVTQMGQEVILRCVPISNHLYFYWYRQILGQKVEFLVSFYNNEISEKSEIFDDQFSVERPDGSNFTLKIRSTKLEDSAMYFCASSAGLAGNYNEQFFGPGTRLTVL.

The genes are TRBV4-1 and TRBJ1-6; D possibly corresponds to TRBD1 (5 bases). Germline V gene lookup returns CDR1 MGHRA and CDR2 YSYEKL. The CDR3 has 15 residues. Between the trimmed V and J ends, which lost 0 bases and 6 bases, there was a span of 9 bases. The CDR3 bases are TGCGCCAGCAGCCAAGATTTACAGGTTAATTCACCCCTCCACTTT. Residues: CASSQDLQVNSPLHF.

The V call is TRBV7-8, the J call TRBJ1-5; the D is unclear. Trimming left V 3 bases short and J 4 bases short, with 10 bases between. The germline V gene encodes CDR1 SGHVS and CDR2 FQNEAQ. The CDR3 is 14 residues long. CDR3 coding DNA: TGTGCCAGCAGCTTTTCGGAGGCTAATCAGCCCCAGCATTTT. This codes for CASSFSEANQPQHF.

V gene TRBV7-8 combines with J gene TRBJ2-7; a weak D match, TRBD1 (6 bases). CDR3 length: 14 amino acids. Deletions cut 5 bases from V and 2 bases from J, with 13 bases between. The germline CDR1 and CDR2 sequences are SGHVS and FQNEAQ. The CDR3 sequence is CASSNRDIPYEQYF. The CDR3, as DNA: TGTGCCAGCAGCAACCGGGACATCCCCTACGAGCAGTACTTC.

CDR3 nucleotides: TGTGCCAGCAGTTTATCGCTTCGGGGTGAAGCTTTCTTT. Translated, it gives CASSLSLRGEAFF. This chain uses TRBV27 with TRBJ1-1, with no clear D. The V gene's germline CDR1 is MNHEY and CDR2 SMNVEV (reference sequence). V was trimmed by 0 bases and J by 7 bases, leaving 9 bases between them. The CDR3 extends over 13 amino acids.

The chain employs TRBV19 and TRBJ1-5, with TRBD1 matching over 7 bases. The V segment lost 3 bases and the J segment 3 bases; nucleotides outside the gene matches: 2. Germline CDR1 reads LNHDA; CDR2 reads SQIVND (reference sequence). The CDR3 contains 14 residues. CDR3 protein: CASSMGQNNQPQHF. CDR3 nucleotide sequence: TGTGCCAGTAGTATGGGACAGAACAATCAGCCCCAGCATTTT. Full variable domain (rest looked up from reference TRBV19 and TRBJ1-5): DGGITQSPKYLFRKEGQNVTLSCEQNLNHDAMYWYRQDPGQGLRLIYYSQIVNDFQKGDIAEGYSVSREKKESFPLTVTSAQKNPTAFYLCASSMGQNNQPQHFGDGTRLSIL.

The chain couples TRBV19 to TRBJ2-3; TRBD1 aligns across 9 bases. The CDR3 contains 16 residues. After removal of 5 bases from V and 2 bases from J, the junction contained 8 bases not matched to a gene. Looked up from germline, CDR1 is LNHDA and CDR2 is SQIVND (reference sequence). CDR3 nucleotides: TGTGCCAGTAGTGAAACGACAGGGGGTTTCACAGATACGCAGTATTTT. Residues: CASSETTGGFTDTQYF.

V gene TRBV7-3 combines with J gene TRBJ2-7, with TRBD2 matching over 7 bases. The CDR3 covers 14 residues. The junction had 8 bases not matched to a gene; V was cut back by 5 bases and J by 4 bases. Looked up from germline, CDR1 is SGHTA and CDR2 is FQGTGA. CDR3 bases: TGTGCCAGCAGCCCACATGGCGGGGGTTACGAGCAGTACTTC. Protein product: CASSPHGGGYEQYF.

In its sample, this clone was seen a few times. The chain recombines TRBV4-3 with TRBJ1-2; possible D gene TRBD1, 5 bases. CDR1 LGHNA and CDR2 YSLEER come from the germline V gene. The CDR3 is 15 amino acids. V gave up 0 bases and J gave up 2 bases, with 10 bases separating them. The CDR3 DNA sequence: TGCGCCAGCAGCCAAGATTGGCAGGGAAACTATGGCTACACCTTC. It codes for CASSQDWQGNYGYTF.

This clone came up a few times. The chain links TRBV11-3 to TRBJ1-1, with TRBD1 matching 9 bases. Germline V lookup: CDR1 SGHNT, CDR2 YENEEA. V was pared by 1 base and J by 7 bases, with 1 base of the junction left unmatched. The length of the CDR3 is 13 residues. The CDR3 sequence is CASSLGGQGEAFF. As DNA, the CDR3 is TGTGCCAGCAGCTTAGGGGGACAGGGTGAAGCTTTCTTT.

The CDR3 DNA is TGTGCCAGCTCACCGGTGCGGGAGGCCACCTACGAGCAGTACTTC. Protein product: CASSPVREATYEQYF. The chain joins TRBV18 to TRBJ2-7, with TRBD2 matching 8 bases. Germline V gene sequence: CDR1 KGHSH, CDR2 LQKENI. The V segment lost 3 bases and the J segment 2 bases; nucleotides outside the gene matches: 6. This CDR3 contains 15 residues. Full variable domain (remainder filled in from reference TRBV18 and TRBJ2-7): NAGVMQNPRHLVRRRGQEARLRCSPMKGHSHVYWYRQLPEEGLKFMVYLQKENIIDESGMPKERFSAEFPKEGPSILRIQQVVRGDSAAYFCASSPVREATYEQYFGPGTRLTVT.

Worth noting for this clone: The junction differs from germline at one of its ends, possibly a read error. J is TRBJ2-7 and V is TRBV7-9, with D perhaps TRBD2 (5 bases). The CDR3 consists of 14 residues. CDR1 is SEHNR and CDR2 is FQNEAQ in the germline V gene (reference sequence). CDR3 bases: TGTGCCAGCAGCCCGACGGGTCTGGGTGCGGGCAACGACTTC. Protein product: CASSPTGLGAGNDF.

This rearrangement joins TRBV2 to TRBJ2-1; the match to TRBD1 covers 9 bases. The CDR3 spans 16 residues. Looked up from germline, CDR1 is SNHLY and CDR2 is FYNNEI. J gave up 6 bases and V 5 bases, and 11 bases lay outside the gene matches. In DNA form, the CDR3 reads TGTGCCAGCAGTCCAACAGGGGGACAGGGTCCCAATGAGCAGTTCTTC. Amino acids: CASSPTGGQGPNEQFF.

V and J are TRBV5-1 and TRBJ2-2; TRBD2 matches at 11 bases. Germline V gene sequence: CDR1 SGHRS, CDR2 YFSETQ. This CDR3 has 19 amino acids. After removal of 4 bases from V and 4 bases from J, the junction contained 15 bases not matched to a gene. The CDR3 DNA reads as TGCGCCAGCAGCCTTAGAGGGACTAGCGGCACCAGGGGCACCGGGGAGCTGTTTTTT. Translated: CASSLRGTSGTRGTGELFF.

The chain links TRBV15 to TRBJ2-3, with TRBD2 matching over 14 bases. This CDR3 region has 15 residues. V was clipped by 9 bases and J by 2 bases; unmatched bases: 4. Germline assignment: CDR1 LNHNV and CDR2 YYDKDF (reference sequence). The CDR3 loop is CATGTSGSFTDTQYF. CDR3 bases: TGTGCCACTGGGACTAGCGGGAGTTTCACAGATACGCAGTATTTT.

The gene calls are TRBV5-1 and TRBJ2-7; 7 bases are shared with TRBD1. From germline, CDR1 is SGHRS and CDR2 YFSETQ. With 3 bases clipped from V and 6 bases from J, the junction kept 3 bases outside the gene matches. The CDR3 has 12 amino acids. The CDR3 DNA is TGCGCCAGCAGCTCCACAGGGGTCGAGCAGTACTTC. Protein sequence: CASSSTGVEQYF.

The J gene is TRBJ2-5, the V gene TRBV5-1, with TRBD2 matching 8 bases. Germline CDR1 is SGHRS and CDR2 is YFSETQ. The CDR3 spans 15 residues. Losses at the gene ends were 7 bases for V and 4 bases for J; bases not matched to a gene: 12. This CDR3 reads CASQSAGVGRETQYF. The CDR3 bases are TGCGCCAGCCAATCAGCGGGAGTCGGTCGAGAGACCCAGTACTTC.

The chain combines TRBV28 with TRBJ1-5; 7 bases agree with TRBD1. With V trimmed by 2 bases and J by 0 bases, 7 bases remained unmatched. The germline CDR1 and CDR2 sequences are MDHEN and SYDVKM. This CDR3 is built from 17 residues. CDR3 nucleotides: TGTGCCAGCAGTTTAAGGGGGCAGCCTTATAGCAATCAGCCCCAGCATTTT. Translation gives CASSLRGQPYSNQPQHF.

This clone occurred a few times. The CDR3 DNA sequence: TGTGCCAGCTCACCACAGGACAGGAGGGAAAAGCAGTACTTC. Translated: CASSPQDRREKQYF. The V and J genes are TRBV18 and TRBJ2-7, with a tentative D call TRBD1 (7 bases). This CDR3 is built from 14 residues. The germline CDR1 and CDR2 sequences are KGHSH and LQKENI. V lost 1 base and J 8 bases, leaving 15 bases between the germline ends.

CDR3 amino acids: CASSSQGRETQYF. The CDR3 nucleotides read TGTGCCAGCAGCTCACAGGGCCGGGAGACCCAGTACTTC. The chain uses TRBV7-2 and TRBJ2-5; D may be TRBD1 (6 bases). Trimming shortened V by 4 bases and J by 5 bases, and 11 bases separated the two germline ends. Germline V gene lookup returns CDR1 SGHTA and CDR2 FQGNSA. The CDR3 contains 13 residues.

The chain joins TRBV28 to TRBJ1-5; TRBD1 is a possible D gene (6 bases). The V gene's germline CDR1 is MDHEN and CDR2 SYDVKM. The CDR3 contains 15 residues. The V end was cut by 5 bases, the J end by 3 bases, with 14 bases between. CDR3 amino acids: CASSPPTGSNQPQHF. The CDR3 DNA follows: TGTGCCAGCAGTCCCCCCACAGGGTCCAATCAGCCCCAGCATTTT.

The chain links TRBV18 to TRBJ1-2, with 8 bases identical to TRBD1. Germline lookup yields CDR1 KGHSH and CDR2 LQKENI. The V segment lost 5 bases and the J segment 7 bases; nucleotides outside the gene matches: 9. This CDR3 contains 14 residues. The CDR3: CASSSQGAELGYTF. The CDR3 bases are TGTGCCAGCTCATCCCAGGGGGCCGAGCTTGGCTACACCTTC.

The chain couples TRBV2 to TRBJ2-3, with D perhaps TRBD2 (5 bases). The ends were cut back, 4 bases at V and 8 bases at J, with 16 bases in the middle. Germline CDR1 is SNHLY and CDR2 is FYNNEI. CDR3 size: 14 residues. As DNA, the CDR3 is TGTGCCAGCAGTGGGCGAGCGGTTCTAGGTACGCAGTATTTT. This encodes CASSGRAVLGTQYF.

V and J are TRBV12-5 and TRBJ1-1; 8 bases are shared with TRBD1. This CDR3 comprises 13 residues. Germline values: CDR1 LGHNT, CDR2 FRNRAP. V lost 7 bases, J lost 4 bases, and 5 bases stayed unmatched. In DNA form, the CDR3 reads TGTGCTAGTGCCCAACAGGGGGGCACTGAAGCTTTCTTT. Residues: CASAQQGGTEAFF.